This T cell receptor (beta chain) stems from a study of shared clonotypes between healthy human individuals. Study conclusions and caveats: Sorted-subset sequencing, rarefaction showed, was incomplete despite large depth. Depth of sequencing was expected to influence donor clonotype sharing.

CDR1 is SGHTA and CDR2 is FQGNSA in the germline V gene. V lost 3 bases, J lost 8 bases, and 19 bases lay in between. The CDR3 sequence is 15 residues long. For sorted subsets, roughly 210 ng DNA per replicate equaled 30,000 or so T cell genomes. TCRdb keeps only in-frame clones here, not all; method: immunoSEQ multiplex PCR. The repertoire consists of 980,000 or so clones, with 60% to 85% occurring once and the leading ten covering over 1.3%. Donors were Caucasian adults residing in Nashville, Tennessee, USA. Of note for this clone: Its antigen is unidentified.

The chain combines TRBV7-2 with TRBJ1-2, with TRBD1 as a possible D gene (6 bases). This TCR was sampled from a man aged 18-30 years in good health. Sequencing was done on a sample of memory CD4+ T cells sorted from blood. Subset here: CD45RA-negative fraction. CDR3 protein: CASSFNRDSSGGYTF. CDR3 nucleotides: TGTGCCAGCAGCTTTAACAGGGATTCCTCAGGGGGCTACACCTTC. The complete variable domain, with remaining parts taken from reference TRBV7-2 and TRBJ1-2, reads GAGVSQSPSNKVTEKGKDVELRCDPISGHTALYWYRQSLGQGLEFLIYFQGNSAPDKSGLPSDRFSAERTGGSVSTLTIQRTQQEDSAVYLCASSFNRDSSGGYTFGSGTRLTVV.